This T cell receptor (beta chain) is drawn from a study of blood T cell repertoires in COVID-19. V was pared by 7 bases and J by 0 bases, with 4 bases of the junction left unmatched. The CDR3 contains 14 residues. Germline CDR1 is MNHEY and CDR2 is SVGAGI. This clone was detected only a few times. Method: immunoSEQ multiplex PCR; TCRdb's copy keeps in-frame clones and lacks some. The profile shows a few hundred thousand clones, 90% of them singletons. What was sequenced was PBMCs or T cells enriched from blood (not recorded which). This TCR was sampled from a woman in her late teens or twenties with acute COVID-19. This chain links TRBV6-5 with TRBJ2-3; 7 bases align to TRBD2. Written as DNA, the CDR3 is TGTGCCAGCACCCCTAGCGGTAGCACAGATACGCAGTATTTT. Amino acids: CASTPSGSTDTQYF.